This T cell receptor (beta chain) is drawn from a study of blood T cell repertoires in COVID-19. The wider study: The study drew acute and convalescent COVID-19 samples from the United States, Italy and Spain. Sample material is recorded as cDNA or gDNA derived from T cells, B-cell-depleted T cells, or PBMCs.

CDR3 size: 15 residues. V was pared by 5 bases and J by 4 bases, with 7 bases of the junction left unmatched. Germline V lookup: CDR1 MRHNA, CDR2 SNTAGT. Authors' analysis steps: Reference gene primer amplification in the assay estimated nucleated cell counts. Data came from immunoSEQ multiplex PCR; TCRdb stores just in-frame clones and leaves some out. Clone size and V and J calls were adopted from that table, with D and trimming inferred from the DNA. The table lists 200,000 to 250,000 clones, approximately 84% of them singletons, with approximately 5.9% in the top ten. The chain uses TRBV6-4 and TRBJ2-1; 8 nucleotides line up with TRBD1. The TCR originated in a man older than 75 with acute or convalescent COVID-19. Specimen: peripheral blood. The CDR3 protein is CASSIQGGGYNEQFF. The CDR3 DNA reads as TGTGCCAGCAGTATACAGGGGGGCGGTTACAATGAGCAGTTCTTC.